This T cell receptor beta chain was identified during a study of CXCR3-negative and CXCR3-positive naive CD8 T cells. It was by 5' RACE with UMI labels that the TRB cDNA libraries were prepared. TCRdb reprocessed the 5' RACE reads, keeping one entry per CDR3 protein, no DNA. The table for this sample gives about 81,000 distinct CDR3 sequences. The CDR3 runs 12 residues. Germline V gene data show CDR1 as MNHEY and CDR2 as SVGEGT. Naive CD8+ T cells carried a CD45RO-CCR7+CD27+CD95- phenotype. The V gene is TRBV6-2 or TRBV6-3, the J gene TRBJ2-5. The source of this sequence is a human donor in good health. Some clones in this sample may be carry-over from other donors' samples. The material sequenced was naive CXCR3- CD8+ T cells from blood. Specified subset: CD45RO-CCR7+CD27+CD95- naive CD8+ T cells lacking CXCR3 (TNR3-). The CDR3 sequence is CASSNLTGTQYF.